This TCR beta chain derives from a study of cytomegalovirus exposure and HLA in healthy donors. Notes on the study in general: Confirmation was obtained in vitro that a few CMV-associated chains are specific for CMV antigens. First-cohort TCR clusters were later found to tend to co-occur in the 120 or so validation repertoires. Cytomegalovirus-associated status was assigned to more than 150 TCR beta chains.

The study drew the donors from its approximately 120-subject validation cohort, separate from the roughly 670-subject first cohort. Points on this clone: Its antigen is not known.

Only in-frame clones appear in the TCRdb table, and some are missing; sequencing was by immunoSEQ multiplex PCR. The table lists a few hundred thousand clones, roughly 88% of them singletons. The sequence was obtained from a woman younger than 35 in good health and CMV-seronegative. Sequences were obtained from PBMCs.

The CDR3: CSASVADTQYF. CDR3 bases: TGCAGCGCATCGGTTGCAGATACGCAGTATTTT. The chain couples TRBV29-1 to TRBJ2-3; D gene unclear. The CDR3 totals 11 residues. Germline V CDR1 and CDR2: SQVTM, ANQGSEA. Trimming left V 7 bases short and J 4 bases short, with 9 bases between.